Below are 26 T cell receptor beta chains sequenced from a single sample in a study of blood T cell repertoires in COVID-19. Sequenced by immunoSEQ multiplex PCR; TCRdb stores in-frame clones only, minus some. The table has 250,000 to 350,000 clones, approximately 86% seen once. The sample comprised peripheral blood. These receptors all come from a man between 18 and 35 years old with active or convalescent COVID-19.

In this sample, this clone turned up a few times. For the CDR3, the DNA is TGTGCCAGCAGCCCCTCGCCCGGGGGAGGCTACGAGCAGTACTTC. It codes for CASSPSPGGGYEQYF. The chain couples TRBV11-2 to TRBJ2-7, with D tentatively TRBD2 (6 bases). V was pared by 5 bases and J by 3 bases, with 17 bases between. CDR1 and CDR2 from the germline V gene are SGHAT and FQNNGV. The CDR3 sequence is 15 residues long.

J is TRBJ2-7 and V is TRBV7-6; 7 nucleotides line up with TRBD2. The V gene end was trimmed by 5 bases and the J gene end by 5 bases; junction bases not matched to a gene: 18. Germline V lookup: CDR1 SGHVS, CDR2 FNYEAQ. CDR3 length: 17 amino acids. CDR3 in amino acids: CASSNRKQILAHHEQYF. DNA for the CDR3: TGTGCCAGCAGCAACCGCAAGCAAATACTAGCGCATCACGAGCAGTACTTC.

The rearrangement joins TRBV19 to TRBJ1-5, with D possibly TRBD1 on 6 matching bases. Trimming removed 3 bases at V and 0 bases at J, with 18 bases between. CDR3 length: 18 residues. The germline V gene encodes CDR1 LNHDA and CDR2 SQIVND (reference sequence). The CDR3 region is CASSMEGRGGYSNQPQHF. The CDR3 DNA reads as TGTGCCAGTAGTATGGAGGGTAGGGGGGGGTATAGCAATCAGCCCCAGCATTTT.

The CDR3 sequence is CAIPEGWRMNTEAFF. Written as DNA, the CDR3 is TGTGCCATCCCCGAGGGCTGGCGGATGAACACTGAAGCTTTCTTT. The rearrangement uses TRBV10-3 and TRBJ1-1; D is ambiguous. Germline CDR1 reads ENHRY; CDR2 reads SYGVKD. The CDR3 totals 15 residues. Between the trimmed V and J ends, which lost 8 bases and 0 bases, there was a span of 16 bases.

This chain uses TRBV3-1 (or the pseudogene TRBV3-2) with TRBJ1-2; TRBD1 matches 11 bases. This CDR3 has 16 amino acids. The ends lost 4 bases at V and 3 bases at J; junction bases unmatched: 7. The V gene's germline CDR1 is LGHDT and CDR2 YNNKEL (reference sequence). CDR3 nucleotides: TGTGCCAGCAGCCCTTCCCGGGACAGGGGGGACTATGGCTACACCTTC. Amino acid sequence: CASSPSRDRGDYGYTF.

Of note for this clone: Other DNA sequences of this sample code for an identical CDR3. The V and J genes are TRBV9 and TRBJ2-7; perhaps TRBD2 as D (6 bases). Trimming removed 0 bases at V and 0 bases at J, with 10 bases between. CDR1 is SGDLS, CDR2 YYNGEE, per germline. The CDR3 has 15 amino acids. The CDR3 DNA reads TGTGCCAGCAGCGTAGCCCCGGGGGACTCCTACGAGCAGTACTTC. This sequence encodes CASSVAPGDSYEQYF.

The CDR3 sequence: CASSVGGGTEAFF. The CDR3 nucleotides are TGTGCCAGCAGCGTAGGCGGGGGTACTGAAGCTTTCTTT. The rearrangement joins TRBV11-3 to TRBJ1-1, with D possibly TRBD1 on 5 matching bases. CDR1 and CDR2 from the germline V gene are SGHNT and YENEEA. This CDR3 is built from 13 residues. V was pared by 5 bases and J by 5 bases, with 12 bases between. Based on the CDR3 plus reference TRBV11-3 and TRBJ1-1, the full variable domain is EAGVVQSPRYKIIEKKQPVAFWCNPISGHNTLYWYLQNLGQGPELLIRYENEEAVDDSQLPKDRFSAERLKGVDSTLKIQPAELGDSAVYLCASSVGGGTEAFFGQGTRLTVV.

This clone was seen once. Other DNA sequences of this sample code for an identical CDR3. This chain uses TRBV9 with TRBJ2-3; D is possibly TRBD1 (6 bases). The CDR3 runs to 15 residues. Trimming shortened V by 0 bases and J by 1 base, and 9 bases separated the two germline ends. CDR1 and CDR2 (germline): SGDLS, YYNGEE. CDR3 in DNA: TGTGCCAGCAGCGTAGTGGCAGGGGGCACAGATACGCAGTATTTT. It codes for CASSVVAGGTDTQYF.

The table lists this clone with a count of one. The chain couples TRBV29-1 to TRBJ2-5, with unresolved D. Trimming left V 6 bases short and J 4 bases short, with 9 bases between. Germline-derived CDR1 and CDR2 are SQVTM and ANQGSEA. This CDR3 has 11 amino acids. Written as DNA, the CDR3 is TGCAGCGTGTCTAGTGGAGAGACCCAGTACTTC. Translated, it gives CSVSSGETQYF.

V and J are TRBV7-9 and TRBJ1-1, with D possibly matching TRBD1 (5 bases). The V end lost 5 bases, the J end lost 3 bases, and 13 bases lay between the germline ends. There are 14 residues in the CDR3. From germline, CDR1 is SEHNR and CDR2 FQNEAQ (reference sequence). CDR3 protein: CASSRTWEDTEAFF. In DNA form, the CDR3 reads TGTGCCAGCAGCCGGACATGGGAGGACACTGAAGCTTTCTTT.

The DNA for the CDR3 is TGCGCCAGCAGCCAAACAACTAGCGGGGGAAGCTCCTACGAGCAGTACTTC. Protein: CASSQTTSGGSSYEQYF. The chain links TRBV4-1 to TRBJ2-7; 11 bases line up with TRBD2. The germline V gene encodes CDR1 MGHRA and CDR2 YSYEKL. There are 17 residues in the CDR3. V dropped 2 bases and J dropped 0; count of bases not matched to a gene: 6.

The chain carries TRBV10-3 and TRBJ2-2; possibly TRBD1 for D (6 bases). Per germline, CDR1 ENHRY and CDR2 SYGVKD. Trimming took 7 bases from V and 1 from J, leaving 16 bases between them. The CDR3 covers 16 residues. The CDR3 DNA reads TGTGCCATCACCCGTGAAATGGGACAGAACACCGGGGAGCTGTTTTTT. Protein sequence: CAITREMGQNTGELFF.

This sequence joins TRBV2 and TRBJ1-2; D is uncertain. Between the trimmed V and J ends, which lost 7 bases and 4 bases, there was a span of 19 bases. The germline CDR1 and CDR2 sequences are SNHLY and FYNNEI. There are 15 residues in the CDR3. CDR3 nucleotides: TGTGCCAGCACCCAACCCGGGTCAAGACGCTATGGCTACACCTTC. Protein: CASTQPGSRRYGYTF.

CDR3 in amino acids: CASSLTGNSPLHF. The CDR3 bases are TGTGCCAGCAGTTTAACAGGGAATTCACCCCTCCACTTT. The chain joins TRBV12-3 or TRBV12-4 to TRBJ1-6, with a weak D call TRBD1 (6 bases). This CDR3 is 13 amino acids long. Between the trimmed V and J ends, which lost 2 bases and 7 bases, there was a span of 6 bases.

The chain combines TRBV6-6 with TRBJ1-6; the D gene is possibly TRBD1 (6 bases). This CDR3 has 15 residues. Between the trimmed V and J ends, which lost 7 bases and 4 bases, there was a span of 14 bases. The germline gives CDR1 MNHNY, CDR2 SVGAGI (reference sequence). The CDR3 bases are TGTGCCAGCAATTTCGGCGGACAGTATAATTCACCCCTCCACTTT. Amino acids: CASNFGGQYNSPLHF.

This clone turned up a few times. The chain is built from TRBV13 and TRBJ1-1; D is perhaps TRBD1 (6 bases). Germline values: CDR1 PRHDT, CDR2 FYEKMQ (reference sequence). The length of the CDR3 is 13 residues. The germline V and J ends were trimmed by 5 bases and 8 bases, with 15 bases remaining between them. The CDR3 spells CASSPAGGREAFF. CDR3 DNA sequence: TGTGCCAGCAGCCCTGCGGGGGGGCGCGAAGCTTTCTTT.

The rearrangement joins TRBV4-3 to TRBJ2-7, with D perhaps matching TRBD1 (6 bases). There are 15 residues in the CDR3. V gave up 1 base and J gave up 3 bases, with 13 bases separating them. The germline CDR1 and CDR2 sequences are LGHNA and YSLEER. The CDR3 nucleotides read TGCGCCAGCAGCCAAGGTAGTACAGGGTACTACGAGCAGTACTTC. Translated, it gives CASSQGSTGYYEQYF.

The CDR3 is CSAAGVSGYTF. DNA for the CDR3: TGCAGTGCCGCGGGGGTGAGTGGCTACACCTTC. J is TRBJ1-2 and V is TRBV20-1, with D maybe TRBD1 (5 bases). The germline V gene encodes CDR1 DFQATT and CDR2 SNEGSKA (reference sequence). The CDR3 length is 11 residues. V shed 6 bases and J shed 7 bases, with 12 bases lying between them.

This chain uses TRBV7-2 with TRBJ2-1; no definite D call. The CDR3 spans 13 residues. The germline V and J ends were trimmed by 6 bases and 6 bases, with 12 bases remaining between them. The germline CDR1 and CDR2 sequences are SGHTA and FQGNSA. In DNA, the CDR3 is TGTGCCAGCAGTCCAGACTTCACCAATGAGCAGTTCTTC. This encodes CASSPDFTNEQFF.

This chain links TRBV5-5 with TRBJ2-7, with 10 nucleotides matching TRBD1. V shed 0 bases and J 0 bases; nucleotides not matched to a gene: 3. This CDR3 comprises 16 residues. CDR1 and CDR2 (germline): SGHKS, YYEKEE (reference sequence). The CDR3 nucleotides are TGTGCCAGCAGCTTGGAAGGGACAGGGGCCTCCTACGAGCAGTACTTC. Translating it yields CASSLEGTGASYEQYF.

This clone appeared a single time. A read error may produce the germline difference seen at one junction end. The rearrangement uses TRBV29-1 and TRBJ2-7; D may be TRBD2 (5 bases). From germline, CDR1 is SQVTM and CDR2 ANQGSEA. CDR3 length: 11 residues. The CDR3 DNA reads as TGCAGCGTTGAAGATCAAAGGACTGCAGTTTTC. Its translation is CSVEDQRTAVF.

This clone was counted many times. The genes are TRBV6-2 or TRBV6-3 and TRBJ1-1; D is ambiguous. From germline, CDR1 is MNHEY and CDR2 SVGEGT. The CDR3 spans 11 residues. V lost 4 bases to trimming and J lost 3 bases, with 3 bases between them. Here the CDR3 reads CASSFDTEAFF. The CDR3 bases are TGTGCCAGCAGTTTCGACACTGAAGCTTTCTTT.

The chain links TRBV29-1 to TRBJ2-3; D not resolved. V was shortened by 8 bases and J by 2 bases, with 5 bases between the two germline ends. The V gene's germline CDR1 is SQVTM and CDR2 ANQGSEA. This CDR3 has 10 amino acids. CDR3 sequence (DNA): TGCAGCTCAGTCACAGATACGCAGTATTTT. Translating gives CSSVTDTQYF.

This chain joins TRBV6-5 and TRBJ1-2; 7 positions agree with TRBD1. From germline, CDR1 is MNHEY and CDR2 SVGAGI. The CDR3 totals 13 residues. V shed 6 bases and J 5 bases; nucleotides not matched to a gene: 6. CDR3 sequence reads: CASRDGTAYGYTF. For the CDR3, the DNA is TGTGCCAGCAGAGACGGGACAGCATATGGCTACACCTTC.

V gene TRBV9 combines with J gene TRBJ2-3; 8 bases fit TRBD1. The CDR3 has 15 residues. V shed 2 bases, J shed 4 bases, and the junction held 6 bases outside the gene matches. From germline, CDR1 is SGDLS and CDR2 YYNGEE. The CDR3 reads CASSVGQAEADTQYF. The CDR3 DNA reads TGTGCCAGCAGCGTGGGACAGGCAGAGGCAGATACGCAGTATTTT.

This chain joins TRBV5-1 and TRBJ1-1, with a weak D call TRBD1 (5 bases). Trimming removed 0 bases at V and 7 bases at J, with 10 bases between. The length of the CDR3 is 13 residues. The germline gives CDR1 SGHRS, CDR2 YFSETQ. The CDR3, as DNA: TGCGCCAGCAGCTTGGACAGGTCTGGTGAAGCTTTCTTT. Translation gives CASSLDRSGEAFF.